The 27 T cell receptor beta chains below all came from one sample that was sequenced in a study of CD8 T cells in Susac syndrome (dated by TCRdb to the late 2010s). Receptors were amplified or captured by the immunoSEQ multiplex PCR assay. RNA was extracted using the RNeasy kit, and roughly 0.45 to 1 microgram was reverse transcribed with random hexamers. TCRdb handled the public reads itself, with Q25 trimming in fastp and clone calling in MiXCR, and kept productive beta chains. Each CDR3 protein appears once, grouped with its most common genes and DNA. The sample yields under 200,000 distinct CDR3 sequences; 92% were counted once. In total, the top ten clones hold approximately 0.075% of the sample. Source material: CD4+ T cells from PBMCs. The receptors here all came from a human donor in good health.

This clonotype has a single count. CDR3 nucleotides: TGTGCCAGCAGAGAGAGGACAGCTCACACTGAAGCTTTCTTT. It translates to CASRERTAHTEAFF. The genes are TRBV2 and TRBJ1-1; the D gene is possibly TRBD1 (6 bases). The CDR3 length is 14 residues. V was trimmed by 6 bases and J by 3 bases, leaving 14 bases between them. Germline CDR1 reads SNHLY; CDR2 reads FYNNEI.

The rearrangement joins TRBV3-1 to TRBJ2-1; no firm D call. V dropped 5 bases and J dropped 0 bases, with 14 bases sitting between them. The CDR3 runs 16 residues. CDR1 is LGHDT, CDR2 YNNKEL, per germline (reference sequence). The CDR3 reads CASSYRPTDSYNEQFF. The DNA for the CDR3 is TGTGCCAGCAGCTATCGCCCGACGGACTCCTACAATGAGCAGTTCTTC.

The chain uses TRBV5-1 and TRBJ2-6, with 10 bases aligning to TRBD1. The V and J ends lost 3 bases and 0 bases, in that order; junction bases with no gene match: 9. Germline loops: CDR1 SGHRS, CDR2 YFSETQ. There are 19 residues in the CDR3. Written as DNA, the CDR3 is TGCGCCAGCAGCTCAGGGACAGGGGATAAACTCTCTGGGGCCAACGTCCTGACTTTC. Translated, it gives CASSSGTGDKLSGANVLTF.

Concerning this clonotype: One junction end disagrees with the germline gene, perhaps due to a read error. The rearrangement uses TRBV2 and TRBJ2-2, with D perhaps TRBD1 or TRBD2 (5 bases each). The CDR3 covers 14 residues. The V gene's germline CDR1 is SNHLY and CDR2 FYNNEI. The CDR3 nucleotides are TGTGCCAGCCTAAAGCCCGGGGCCACCGGGGAGCTTTTTTTT. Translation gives CASLKPGATGELFF.

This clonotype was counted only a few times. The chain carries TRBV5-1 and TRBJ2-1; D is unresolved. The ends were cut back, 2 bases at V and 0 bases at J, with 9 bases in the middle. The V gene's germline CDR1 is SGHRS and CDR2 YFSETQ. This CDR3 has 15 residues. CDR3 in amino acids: CASSFPESSYNEQFF. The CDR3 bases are TGCGCCAGCAGCTTTCCCGAAAGCTCCTACAATGAGCAGTTCTTC. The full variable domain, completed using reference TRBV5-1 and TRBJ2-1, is KAGVTQTPRYLIKTRGQQVTLSCSPISGHRSVSWYQQTPGQGLQFLFEYFSETQRNKGNFPGRFSGRQFSNSRSEMNVSTLELGDSALYLCASSFPESSYNEQFFGPGTRLTVL.

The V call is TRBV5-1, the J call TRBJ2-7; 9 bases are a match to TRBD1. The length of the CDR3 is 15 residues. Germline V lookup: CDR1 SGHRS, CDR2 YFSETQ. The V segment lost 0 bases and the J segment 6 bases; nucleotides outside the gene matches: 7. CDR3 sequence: CASSLVGTGNGEQYF. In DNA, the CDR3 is TGCGCCAGCAGCTTGGTGGGGACAGGGAATGGCGAGCAGTACTTC. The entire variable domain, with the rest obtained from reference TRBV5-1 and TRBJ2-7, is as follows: KAGVTQTPRYLIKTRGQQVTLSCSPISGHRSVSWYQQTPGQGLQFLFEYFSETQRNKGNFPGRFSGRQFSNSRSEMNVSTLELGDSALYLCASSLVGTGNGEQYFGPGTRLTVT.

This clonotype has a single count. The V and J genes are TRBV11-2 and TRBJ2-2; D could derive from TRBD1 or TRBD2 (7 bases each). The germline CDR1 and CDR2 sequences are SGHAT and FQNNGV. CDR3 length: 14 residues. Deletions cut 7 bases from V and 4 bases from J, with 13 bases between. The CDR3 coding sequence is TGTGCCAGCATCGGCAGGGGGGGCACCGGGGAGCTGTTTTTT. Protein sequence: CASIGRGGTGELFF.

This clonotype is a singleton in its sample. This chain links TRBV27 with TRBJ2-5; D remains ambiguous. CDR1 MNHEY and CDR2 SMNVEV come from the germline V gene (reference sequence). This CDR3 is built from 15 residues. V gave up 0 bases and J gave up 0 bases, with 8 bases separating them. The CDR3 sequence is CASSLSYGYQETQYF. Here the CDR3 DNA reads TGTGCCAGCAGTTTATCGTATGGTTACCAAGAGACCCAGTACTTC.

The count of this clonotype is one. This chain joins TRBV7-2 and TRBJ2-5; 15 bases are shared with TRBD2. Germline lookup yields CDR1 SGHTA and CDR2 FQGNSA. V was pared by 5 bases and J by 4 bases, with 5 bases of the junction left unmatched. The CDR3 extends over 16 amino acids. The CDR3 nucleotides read TGTGCCAGCAGCCGAGGGACTAGCGGGGGGCGAGAGACCCAGTACTTC. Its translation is CASSRGTSGGRETQYF.

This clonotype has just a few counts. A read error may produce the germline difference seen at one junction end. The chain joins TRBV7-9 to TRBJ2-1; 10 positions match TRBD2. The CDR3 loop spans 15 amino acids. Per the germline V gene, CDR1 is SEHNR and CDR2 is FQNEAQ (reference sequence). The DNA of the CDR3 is TGCGCCAGCAGCCAACCTAGCGGGGGACGGAATGAGCAGTTCTTC. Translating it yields CASSQPSGGRNEQFF.

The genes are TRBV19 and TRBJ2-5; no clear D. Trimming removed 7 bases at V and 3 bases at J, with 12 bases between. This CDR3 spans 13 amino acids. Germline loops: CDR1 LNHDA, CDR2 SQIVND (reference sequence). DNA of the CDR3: TGTGCCAGTACCAACCCCAATAAAGAGACCCAGTACTTC. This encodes CASTNPNKETQYF.

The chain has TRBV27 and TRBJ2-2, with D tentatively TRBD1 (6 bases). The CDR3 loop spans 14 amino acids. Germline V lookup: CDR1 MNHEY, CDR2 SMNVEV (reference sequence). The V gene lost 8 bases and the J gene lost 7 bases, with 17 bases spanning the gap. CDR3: CASGNRVQVGELFF. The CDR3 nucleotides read TGTGCCAGCGGAAACAGGGTTCAGGTCGGGGAGCTGTTTTTT.

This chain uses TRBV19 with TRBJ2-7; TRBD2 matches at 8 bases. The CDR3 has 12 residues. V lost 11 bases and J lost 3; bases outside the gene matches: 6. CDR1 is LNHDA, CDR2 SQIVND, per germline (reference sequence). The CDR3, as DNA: TGTGCCGCGGGAGGCCTAAGCTACGAGCAGTACTTC. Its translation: CAAGGLSYEQYF.

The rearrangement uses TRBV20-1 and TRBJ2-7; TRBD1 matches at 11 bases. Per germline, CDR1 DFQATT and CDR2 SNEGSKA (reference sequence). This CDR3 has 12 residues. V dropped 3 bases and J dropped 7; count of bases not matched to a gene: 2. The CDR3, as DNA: TGCAGTGCTAGGGACAGGGGGCGTGAGCAGTACTTC. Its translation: CSARDRGREQYF.

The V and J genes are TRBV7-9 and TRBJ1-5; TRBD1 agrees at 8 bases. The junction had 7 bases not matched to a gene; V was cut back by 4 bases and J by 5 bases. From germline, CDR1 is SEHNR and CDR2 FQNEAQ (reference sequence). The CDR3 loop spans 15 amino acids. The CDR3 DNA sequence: TGTGCCAGCAGCTCATTCGGACAGGGCGATCAGCCCCAGCATTTT. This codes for CASSSFGQGDQPQHF.

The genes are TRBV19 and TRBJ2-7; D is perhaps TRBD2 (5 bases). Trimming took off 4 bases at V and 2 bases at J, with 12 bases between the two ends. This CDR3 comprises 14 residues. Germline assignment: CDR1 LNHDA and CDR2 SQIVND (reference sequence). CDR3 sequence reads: CASSTRTGTYEQYF. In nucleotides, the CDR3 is TGTGCCAGTAGTACGCGGACGGGAACCTACGAGCAGTACTTC. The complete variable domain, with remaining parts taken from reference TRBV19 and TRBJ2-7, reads DGGITQSPKYLFRKEGQNVTLSCEQNLNHDAMYWYRQDPGQGLRLIYYSQIVNDFQKGDIAEGYSVSREKKESFPLTVTSAQKNPTAFYLCASSTRTGTYEQYFGPGTRLTVT.

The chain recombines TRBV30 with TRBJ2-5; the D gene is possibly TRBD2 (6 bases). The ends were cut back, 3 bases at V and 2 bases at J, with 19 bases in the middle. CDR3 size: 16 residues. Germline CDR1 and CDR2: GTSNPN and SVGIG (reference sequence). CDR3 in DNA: TGTGCCTGGAGGGGGTTCTGGGGTGGGAGGCAAGAGACCCAGTACTTC. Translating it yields CAWRGFWGGRQETQYF.

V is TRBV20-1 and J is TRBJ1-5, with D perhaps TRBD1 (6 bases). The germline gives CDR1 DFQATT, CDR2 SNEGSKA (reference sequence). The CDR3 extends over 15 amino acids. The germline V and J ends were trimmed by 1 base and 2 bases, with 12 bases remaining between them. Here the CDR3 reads CSARGNRVGNQPQHF. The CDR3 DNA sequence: TGCAGTGCTAGAGGAAACAGGGTAGGCAATCAGCCCCAGCATTTT.

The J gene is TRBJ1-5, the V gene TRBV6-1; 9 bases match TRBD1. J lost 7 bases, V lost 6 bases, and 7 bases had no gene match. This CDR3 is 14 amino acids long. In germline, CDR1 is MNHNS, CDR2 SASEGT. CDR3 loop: CASRNRDRVQPQHF. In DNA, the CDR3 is TGTGCCAGCAGAAACCGGGACAGGGTCCAGCCCCAGCATTTT.

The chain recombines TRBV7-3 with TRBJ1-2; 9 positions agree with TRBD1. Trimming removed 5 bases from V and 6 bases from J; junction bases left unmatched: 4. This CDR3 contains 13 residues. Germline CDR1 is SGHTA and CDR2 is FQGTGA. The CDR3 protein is CASSTRTGDGYTF. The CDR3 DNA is TGTGCCAGCAGCACCCGGACAGGGGATGGCTACACCTTC. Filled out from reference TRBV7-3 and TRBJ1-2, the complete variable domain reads GAGVSQTPSNKVTEKGKYVELRCDPISGHTALYWYRQSLGQGPEFLIYFQGTGAADDSGLPNDRFFAVRPEGSVSTLKIQRTERGDSAVYLCASSTRTGDGYTFGSGTRLTVV.

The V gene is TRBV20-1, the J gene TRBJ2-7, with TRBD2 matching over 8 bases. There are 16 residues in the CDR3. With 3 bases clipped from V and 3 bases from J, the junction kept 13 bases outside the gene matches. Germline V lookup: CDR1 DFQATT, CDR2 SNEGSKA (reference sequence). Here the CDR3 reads CSASPLGLVRFYEQYF. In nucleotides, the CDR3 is TGCAGTGCTAGTCCACTGGGACTAGTACGATTCTACGAGCAGTACTTC.

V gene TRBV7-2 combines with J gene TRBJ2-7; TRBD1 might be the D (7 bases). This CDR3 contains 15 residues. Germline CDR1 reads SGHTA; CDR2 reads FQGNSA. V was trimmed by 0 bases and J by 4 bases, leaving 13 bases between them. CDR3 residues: CASSLARDSYYEQYF. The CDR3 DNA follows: TGTGCCAGCAGCTTAGCGCGGGACAGCTATTACGAGCAGTACTTC.

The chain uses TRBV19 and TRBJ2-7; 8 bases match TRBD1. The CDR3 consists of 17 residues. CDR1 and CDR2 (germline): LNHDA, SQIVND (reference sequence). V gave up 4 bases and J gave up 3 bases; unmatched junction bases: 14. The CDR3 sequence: CASSTLSGTGHFYEQYF. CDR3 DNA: TGTGCCAGTAGTACTCTTTCCGGGACAGGTCACTTCTACGAGCAGTACTTC.

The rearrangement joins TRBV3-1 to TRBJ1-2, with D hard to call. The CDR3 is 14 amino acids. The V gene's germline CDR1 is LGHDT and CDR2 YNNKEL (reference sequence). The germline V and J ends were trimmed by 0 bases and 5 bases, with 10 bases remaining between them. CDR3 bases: TGTGCCAGCAGCCAAGATAGGCGATATTATGGCTACACCTTC. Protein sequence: CASSQDRRYYGYTF.

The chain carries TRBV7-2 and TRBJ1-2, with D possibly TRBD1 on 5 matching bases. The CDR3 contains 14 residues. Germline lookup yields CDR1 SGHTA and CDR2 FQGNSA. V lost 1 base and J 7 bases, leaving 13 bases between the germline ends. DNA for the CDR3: TGTGCCAGCAGCTTAGGCGCAGGGTCTGTTGGCTACACCTTC. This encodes CASSLGAGSVGYTF. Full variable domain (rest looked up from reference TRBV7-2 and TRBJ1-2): GAGVSQSPSNKVTEKGKDVELRCDPISGHTALYWYRQSLGQGLEFLIYFQGNSAPDKSGLPSDRFSAERTGGSVSTLTIQRTQQEDSAVYLCASSLGAGSVGYTFGSGTRLTVV.

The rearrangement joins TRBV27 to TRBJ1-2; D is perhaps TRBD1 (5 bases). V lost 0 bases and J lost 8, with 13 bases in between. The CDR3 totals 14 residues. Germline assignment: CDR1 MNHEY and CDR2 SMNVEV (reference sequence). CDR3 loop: CASSLSRQIFGYTF. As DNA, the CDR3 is TGTGCCAGCAGTTTATCGAGACAGATCTTCGGCTACACCTTC.

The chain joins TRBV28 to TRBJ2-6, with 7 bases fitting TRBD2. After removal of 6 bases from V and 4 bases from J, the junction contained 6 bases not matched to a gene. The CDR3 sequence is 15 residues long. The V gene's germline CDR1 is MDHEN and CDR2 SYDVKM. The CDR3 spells CASSPRRGGANVLTF. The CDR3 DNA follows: TGTGCCAGCAGCCCCCGGCGGGGGGGGGCCAACGTCCTGACTTTC.